A single sample is the source of the 32 T cell receptor beta chains below, sequenced in a study of T cell responses to AZD1222 COVID-19 vaccine. Generated by immunoSEQ multiplex PCR, the TCRdb table keeps only in-frame clones and is missing some. The sample holds about 160,000 clones, about 91% seen once. The source was peripheral blood, collected on day 0 of AZD1222 vaccination. The source is an adult in good health.

The chain recombines TRBV7-9 with TRBJ2-7, with 9 bases aligning to TRBD1. Germline CDR1 reads SEHNR; CDR2 reads FQNEAQ (reference sequence). There are 15 residues in the CDR3. J gave up 3 bases and V 1 base, and 4 bases lay outside the gene matches. The CDR3 protein is CASSLVQGAFYEQYF. CDR3 bases: TGTGCCAGCAGCTTAGTACAGGGGGCTTTCTACGAGCAGTACTTC. Drawing the rest from reference TRBV7-9 and TRBJ2-7, the complete variable domain is DTGVSQNPRHKITKRGQNVTFRCDPISEHNRLYWYRQTLGQGPEFLTYFQNEAQLEKSRLLSDRFSAERPKGSFSTLEIQRTEQGDSAMYLCASSLVQGAFYEQYFGPGTRLTVT.

The gene calls are TRBV11-1 and TRBJ2-1, with a weak D call TRBD1 (6 bases). V was trimmed by 5 bases and J by 5 bases, leaving 13 bases between them. The CDR3 covers 14 residues. From germline, CDR1 is SGHAT and CDR2 FQDESV (reference sequence). CDR3 in DNA: TGTGCCAGCAGCCTAAATTACAGGGACAATGAGCAGTTCTTC. Its translation: CASSLNYRDNEQFF. Based on the CDR3 plus reference TRBV11-1 and TRBJ2-1, the full variable domain is EAEVAQSPRYKITEKSQAVAFWCDPISGHATLYWYRQILGQGPELLVQFQDESVVDDSQLPKDRFSAERLKGVDSTLKIQPAELGDSAMYLCASSLNYRDNEQFFGPGTRLTVL.

The rearrangement links TRBV10-1 to TRBJ2-1; the match to TRBD2 covers 8 bases. Per the germline V gene, CDR1 is WNHNN and CDR2 is SYGVQD (reference sequence). With 7 bases clipped from V and 6 bases from J, the junction kept 8 bases outside the gene matches. CDR3 length: 14 amino acids. This chain's CDR3 is CASKMGAGGNEQFF. The CDR3, as DNA: TGCGCCAGCAAAATGGGGGCGGGGGGCAATGAGCAGTTCTTC.

This sequence joins TRBV28 and TRBJ1-1; TRBD1 is a possible D gene (6 bases). Trimming cost V 6 bases and J 4 bases, with 15 bases left between them. This CDR3 has 14 residues. The germline gives CDR1 MDHEN, CDR2 SYDVKM. In nucleotides, the CDR3 is TGTGCCAGCAGGATCGGGGACATGAGCACTGAAGCTTTCTTT. Protein: CASRIGDMSTEAFF.

This clone showed up just once. This chain connects TRBV2 to TRBJ2-3; 11 nucleotides line up with TRBD2. This CDR3 is built from 16 residues. Germline V gene lookup returns CDR1 SNHLY and CDR2 FYNNEI. Losses at the gene ends were 6 bases for V and 0 bases for J; bases not matched to a gene: 5. The CDR3 here is CASRMGLAVSTDTQYF. The CDR3 DNA follows: TGTGCCAGCAGGATGGGACTAGCGGTTAGCACAGATACGCAGTATTTT. Supplemented by reference TRBV2 and TRBJ2-3, the full variable domain reads EPEVTQTPSHQVTQMGQEVILRCVPISNHLYFYWYRQILGQKVEFLVSFYNNEISEKSEIFDDQFSVERPDGSNFTLKIRSTKLEDSAMYFCASRMGLAVSTDTQYFGPGTRLTVL.

This chain connects TRBV6-5 to TRBJ1-6, with 9 bases matching TRBD1. Trimming took 0 bases from V and 9 from J; bases not matched to a gene: 6. Germline lookup yields CDR1 MNHEY and CDR2 SVGAGI. The CDR3 covers 16 residues. The CDR3 sequence is CASSYSAGTGFSPLHF. In DNA form, the CDR3 reads TGTGCCAGCAGTTACTCTGCCGGGACAGGGTTTTCACCCCTCCACTTT.

The chain links TRBV30 to TRBJ1-1, with D tentatively TRBD1 (5 bases). V lost 7 bases, J lost 6 bases, and 9 bases lay in between. The CDR3 covers 10 residues. Germline lookup yields CDR1 GTSNPN and CDR2 SVGIG (reference sequence). In nucleotides, the CDR3 is TGTGCCTCTCGGGGGGCTGAAGCTTTCTTT. It yields the protein CASRGAEAFF.

This sequence joins TRBV4-1 and TRBJ1-6; D possibly corresponds to TRBD1 (5 bases). The CDR3 is made up of 13 amino acids. Trimming took 5 bases from V and 7 from J, leaving 9 bases between them. Looked up from germline, CDR1 is MGHRA and CDR2 is YSYEKL. This CDR3 is CASSKGQNSPLHF. CDR3 DNA sequence: TGCGCCAGCAGCAAGGGGCAAAATTCACCCCTCCACTTT.

The chain joins TRBV28 to TRBJ1-4; no clear D gene. The CDR3 spans 11 residues. V lost 3 bases to trimming and J lost 7 bases, with 3 bases between them. The V gene's germline CDR1 is MDHEN and CDR2 SYDVKM. The CDR3 DNA reads as TGTGCCAGCAGTTTGGGTGAAAAACTGTTTTTT. This gives the protein CASSLGEKLFF.

V is TRBV28 and J is TRBJ2-1; D is uncertain. Per germline, CDR1 MDHEN and CDR2 SYDVKM. This CDR3 region has 11 residues. The V end was cut by 7 bases, the J end by 12 bases, with 13 bases between. The CDR3 DNA is TGTGCCAGCAACGCCGGTAGGGTGCAGTTCTTC. This translates into CASNAGRVQFF.

The V gene is TRBV10-3, the J gene TRBJ2-7; a weak D match, TRBD2 (6 bases). The CDR3 has 13 residues. Germline V gene lookup returns CDR1 ENHRY and CDR2 SYGVKD. Trimming pared 6 bases from V and 1 base from J, leaving 10 bases between. The CDR3: CAIRGGMSYEQYF. In DNA, the CDR3 is TGTGCCATCAGGGGGGGAATGTCCTACGAGCAGTACTTC.

This chain links TRBV28 with TRBJ1-4; no clear D. Germline lookup yields CDR1 MDHEN and CDR2 SYDVKM. The CDR3 contains 14 residues. V shed 2 bases and J shed 8 bases, with 12 bases lying between them. The CDR3 protein is CASSLGPPREKLFF. CDR3 nucleotide sequence: TGTGCCAGCAGTTTAGGCCCCCCAAGGGAAAAACTGTTTTTT.

The chain links TRBV6-5 to TRBJ2-5; 11 bases map to TRBD1. This CDR3 contains 15 residues. Germline lookup yields CDR1 MNHEY and CDR2 SVGAGI. Trimming removed 6 bases from V and 5 bases from J; junction bases left unmatched: 8. The CDR3 DNA is TGTGCCAGCAGAAGGACAGGGGGCGCACAGGAGACCCAGTACTTC. Amino acids: CASRRTGGAQETQYF.

The chain carries TRBV30 and TRBJ2-7; possibly TRBD1 for D (6 bases). Germline assignment: CDR1 GTSNPN and CDR2 SVGIG (reference sequence). This CDR3 is built from 13 residues. V lost 4 bases and J 2 bases, leaving 12 bases between the germline ends. The CDR3 DNA follows: TGTGCCTGGACCGGGGACACCGCCTACGAGCAGTACTTC. This codes for CAWTGDTAYEQYF.

The chain uses TRBV18 and TRBJ2-7, with 7 bases identical to TRBD2. V was clipped by 3 bases and J by 4 bases; unmatched bases: 3. CDR1 is KGHSH, CDR2 LQKENI, per germline. This CDR3 has 13 residues. The CDR3 DNA reads as TGTGCCAGCTCACCGGGGACTACTTACGAGCAGTACTTC. It codes for CASSPGTTYEQYF. Supplemented by reference TRBV18 and TRBJ2-7, the full variable domain reads NAGVMQNPRHLVRRRGQEARLRCSPMKGHSHVYWYRQLPEEGLKFMVYLQKENIIDESGMPKERFSAEFPKEGPSILRIQQVVRGDSAAYFCASSPGTTYEQYFGPGTRLTVT.

This chain links TRBV5-1 with TRBJ2-7, with 8 nucleotides matching TRBD1. The V and J ends lost 2 bases and 2 bases, in that order; junction bases with no gene match: 6. The CDR3 covers 15 residues. Per germline, CDR1 SGHRS and CDR2 YFSETQ. The CDR3 region is CASSFIQGAAYEQYF. CDR3 in DNA: TGCGCCAGCAGCTTTATTCAGGGGGCAGCCTACGAGCAGTACTTC.

This clone was detected only once. The genes are TRBV7-8 and TRBJ2-3; D might be TRBD1 (5 bases). Trimming removed 3 bases at V and 4 bases at J, with 14 bases between. Germline V gene data show CDR1 as SGHVS and CDR2 as FQNEAQ. This CDR3 has 15 amino acids. DNA for the CDR3: TGTGCCAGCAGCTTCGAGGCAGGGCCCGCAGATACGCAGTATTTT. This sequence encodes CASSFEAGPADTQYF.

The CDR3 region is CASSALAGGYNEQFF. DNA of the CDR3: TGTGCCAGCAGCGCGCTAGCGGGGGGATACAATGAGCAGTTCTTC. This chain uses TRBV9 with TRBJ2-1; the match to TRBD2 covers 11 bases. CDR1 SGDLS and CDR2 YYNGEE come from the germline V gene. The CDR3 extends over 15 amino acids. J gave up 4 bases and V 3 bases, and 3 bases lay outside the gene matches.

The chain joins TRBV7-2 to TRBJ1-4; 9 bases agree with TRBD1. Trimming removed 5 bases from V and 7 bases from J; junction bases left unmatched: 8. The V gene's germline CDR1 is SGHTA and CDR2 FQGNSA. The CDR3 covers 15 residues. The DNA of the CDR3 is TGTGCCAGCAGCGAAACCGACAGGGGGGGTGAAAAACTGTTTTTT. Protein product: CASSETDRGGEKLFF. Supplemented by reference TRBV7-2 and TRBJ1-4, the full variable domain reads GAGVSQSPSNKVTEKGKDVELRCDPISGHTALYWYRQSLGQGLEFLIYFQGNSAPDKSGLPSDRFSAERTGGSVSTLTIQRTQQEDSAVYLCASSETDRGGEKLFFGSGTQLSVL.

The V call is TRBV28, the J call TRBJ2-7; D might be TRBD1 (7 bases). Germline V gene sequence: CDR1 MDHEN, CDR2 SYDVKM. The CDR3 has 14 amino acids. Trimming stripped 7 bases from V and 2 bases from J, with 15 bases between. CDR3 sequence reads: CASTTQGGTYEQYF. Written as DNA, the CDR3 is TGTGCCAGCACCACGCAGGGGGGCACCTACGAGCAGTACTTC.

V usage is TRBV18 and J usage is TRBJ1-4; 7 bases align to TRBD1. Germline-derived CDR1 and CDR2 are KGHSH and LQKENI. The trim removed 4 bases at V and 8 bases at J, leaving 4 bases unmatched. The CDR3 length is 13 residues. Written as DNA, the CDR3 is TGTGCCAGCTCACGCAACAGGGGCGAAAAACTGTTTTTT. As protein: CASSRNRGEKLFF.

The chain is built from TRBV4-3 and TRBJ2-7, with TRBD2 as a possible D gene (5 bases). Germline V lookup: CDR1 LGHNA, CDR2 YSLEER. V lost 0 bases to trimming and J lost 9 bases, with 15 bases between them. This CDR3 contains 14 residues. The CDR3 region has the DNA TGCGCCAGCAGCCAAGACCTTCTTAGCGAGGGGCAGTACTTC. It codes for CASSQDLLSEGQYF.

The V gene is TRBV6-2 or TRBV6-3, the J gene TRBJ2-5; weak D call: TRBD2 (6 bases). Germline V CDR1 and CDR2: MNHEY, SVGEGT. V shed 2 bases and J shed 1 base, with 14 bases lying between them. The CDR3 loop spans 16 amino acids. The CDR3 here is CASSYGLARVQETQYF. CDR3 bases: TGTGCCAGCAGTTACGGGCTAGCGAGAGTCCAAGAGACCCAGTACTTC.

This clone was detected a few times. The chain couples TRBV5-1 to TRBJ1-4; weak D call: TRBD1 (6 bases). CDR1 SGHRS and CDR2 YFSETQ come from the germline V gene. CDR3 length: 16 amino acids. Trimming shortened V by 4 bases and J by 8 bases, and 21 bases separated the two germline ends. DNA for the CDR3: TGCGCCAGCAGCCCCCGAGTTGGGGGGCTTTGGGAAAAACTGTTTTTT. This encodes CASSPRVGGLWEKLFF.

This clone occurred once. The chain uses TRBV6-5 and TRBJ1-5, with D unresolved. The V gene's germline CDR1 is MNHEY and CDR2 SVGAGI. V was pared by 3 bases and J by 3 bases, with 6 bases between. This CDR3 is 13 amino acids long. The CDR3 loop is CASSYVHNQPQHF. The CDR3 bases are TGTGCCAGCAGTTATGTCCACAATCAGCCCCAGCATTTT.

This sequence joins TRBV7-2 and TRBJ2-3; no clear D. Germline CDR1 is SGHTA and CDR2 is FQGNSA. CDR3 length: 12 residues. V was trimmed by 7 bases and J by 0 bases, leaving 5 bases between them. For the CDR3, the DNA is TGTGCCAGCACGTTTAGCACAGATACGCAGTATTTT. This sequence encodes CASTFSTDTQYF.

This sequence joins TRBV19 and TRBJ2-7, with TRBD1 identical over 7 bases. With 3 bases clipped from V and 3 bases from J, the junction kept 5 bases outside the gene matches. Germline lookup yields CDR1 LNHDA and CDR2 SQIVND (reference sequence). The CDR3 runs 14 residues. CDR3 sequence reads: CASSISQGDYEQYF. In nucleotides, the CDR3 is TGTGCCAGTAGTATTTCTCAGGGGGACTACGAGCAGTACTTC.

The chain employs TRBV6-5 and TRBJ1-6; D remains ambiguous. CDR1 MNHEY and CDR2 SVGAGI come from the germline V gene. The CDR3 totals 15 residues. V was shortened by 6 bases and J by 6 bases, with 15 bases between the two germline ends. CDR3 region: CASSQGQVLNSPLHF. The CDR3 bases are TGTGCCAGCAGCCAAGGGCAGGTCCTTAATTCACCCCTCCACTTT.

This chain connects TRBV4-1 to TRBJ2-3; the D is unclear. CDR1 and CDR2 (germline): MGHRA, YSYEKL. V was shortened by 6 bases and J by 0 bases, with 4 bases between the two germline ends. CDR3 length equals 12 residues. DNA for the CDR3: TGCGCCAGCAGGTCCAGCACAGATACGCAGTATTTT. Amino acid sequence: CASRSSTDTQYF.

The chain uses TRBV7-3 and TRBJ2-1, with D tentatively TRBD1 or TRBD2 (5 bases each). Germline-derived CDR1 and CDR2 are SGHTA and FQGTGA. CDR3 length equals 15 residues. Trimming stripped 7 bases from V and 1 base from J, with 14 bases between. CDR3 sequence: CASTEGPNSYNEQFF. CDR3 sequence (DNA): TGTGCCAGCACTGAGGGGCCCAATTCCTACAATGAGCAGTTCTTC.

This chain uses TRBV7-2 with TRBJ2-1, with 7 bases lining up with TRBD2. There are 15 residues in the CDR3. V lost 5 bases to trimming and J lost 6 bases; unmatched junction nucleotides: 10. CDR1 SGHTA and CDR2 FQGNSA come from the germline V gene. DNA for the CDR3: TGTGCCAGCAGCATTCCCGGGACTATTTTCAATGAGCAGTTCTTC. Its protein is CASSIPGTIFNEQFF.

The chain links TRBV28 to TRBJ2-3; 7 positions match TRBD2. This CDR3 has 15 residues. In germline, CDR1 is MDHEN, CDR2 SYDVKM. Losses at the gene ends were 7 bases for V and 4 bases for J; bases not matched to a gene: 11. The CDR3 DNA reads TGTGCCAGCACGACGGGCGGGAGCGGTGCAGATACGCAGTATTTT. This sequence encodes CASTTGGSGADTQYF.